Each of the 15 T cell receptor beta chains below was sequenced from the same sample in a study of shared clonotypes between healthy human individuals. Produced via immunoSEQ multiplex PCR; TCRdb's table is partial and in-frame only. The sample has approximately 1.9 million clones, roughly 95% seen once. Terminally differentiated effector memory CD45RA+ cells were left out of the naive CD8 fraction, which was CD45RO-negative and positively selected for CCR7. The sample consisted of naive CD8+ T cells from PBMCs. The receptors stem from a man between 18 and 35 years old in good health. Some clones in this sample may be carry-over from other donors' samples.

The V call is TRBV7-6, the J call TRBJ2-3, with D maybe TRBD1 (6 bases). The CDR3 is made up of 15 amino acids. V lost 6 bases to trimming and J lost 11 bases, with 24 bases between them. CDR1 and CDR2 from the germline V gene are SGHVS and FNYEAQ. The CDR3 coding sequence is TGTGCCAGCAGTTTAACCGGGACACCCACCCGGGGGCAGTATTTT. Its translation: CASSLTGTPTRGQYF.

V and J are TRBV27 and TRBJ2-5; unclear D gene. This CDR3 comprises 16 residues. CDR1 and CDR2 from the germline V gene are MNHEY and SMNVEV (reference sequence). V shed 1 base and J shed 5 bases, with 17 bases lying between them. CDR3 DNA sequence: TGTGCCAGCAGTTTATTTCTTGCGCGTGGAAGGGAGACCCAGTACTTC. Translation gives CASSLFLARGRETQYF.

CDR3 loop: CASSLAFGQGVYEQYF. The CDR3 bases are TGTGCCAGCAGCTTAGCTTTCGGACAGGGGGTTTACGAGCAGTACTTC. The chain couples TRBV7-8 to TRBJ2-7, with TRBD1 matching 10 bases. Trimming cost V 0 bases and J 4 bases; bases outside gene matches: 6. The CDR3 loop spans 16 amino acids. Looked up from germline, CDR1 is SGHVS and CDR2 is FQNEAQ.

The chain recombines TRBV5-4 with TRBJ1-2; 10 positions agree with TRBD1. The V gene's germline CDR1 is SGHNT and CDR2 YYREEE (reference sequence). The length of the CDR3 is 15 residues. Trimming cost V 3 bases and J 7 bases; bases outside gene matches: 9. The CDR3 DNA follows: TGTGCCAGCAGCTCGTGGGACAGGGGTTCTCGTGGCTACACCTTC. It encodes CASSSWDRGSRGYTF.

This sequence joins TRBV28 and TRBJ2-4; D unclear. Germline loops: CDR1 MDHEN, CDR2 SYDVKM. With 3 bases removed from V and 2 bases from J, the gap between germline ends came to 8 bases. The CDR3 is 14 residues long. CDR3 loop: CASSFDQTKNIQYF. The CDR3, as DNA: TGTGCCAGCAGTTTTGACCAAACCAAAAACATTCAGTACTTC.

V usage is TRBV2 and J usage is TRBJ2-4; possibly TRBD2 for D (6 bases). CDR3 length equals 16 residues. Germline assignment: CDR1 SNHLY and CDR2 FYNNEI. Trimming stripped 6 bases from V and 2 bases from J, with 17 bases between. CDR3 nucleotides: TGTGCCAGCAGCCATGAGGTAGCGGAGTCCAAAAACATTCAGTACTTC. Translated: CASSHEVAESKNIQYF.

The rearrangement uses TRBV6-6 and TRBJ1-3; D unclear. Germline values: CDR1 MNHNY, CDR2 SVGAGI (reference sequence). The CDR3 covers 11 residues. V was cut by 10 bases and J by 4 bases, with 8 bases left in between. CDR3 amino acids: CAILWGNTIYF. Here the CDR3 DNA reads TGTGCCATCCTGTGGGGAAACACCATATATTTT.

The rearrangement links TRBV27 to TRBJ1-1, with 9 bases that match TRBD1. With 9 bases clipped from V and 4 bases from J, the junction kept 9 bases outside the gene matches. The CDR3 length is 14 residues. Germline V lookup: CDR1 MNHEY, CDR2 SMNVEV (reference sequence). CDR3 coding DNA: TGTGCCAGTGGAGACAGGGGGTCCGCCACTGAAGCTTTCTTT. Translated, it gives CASGDRGSATEAFF.

This clone occurred once. The DNA for the CDR3 is TGTGCCAGCAATGGGGCGGACAGTAAGATCTATGGCTACACCTTC. This codes for CASNGADSKIYGYTF. The genes are TRBV25-1 and TRBJ1-2; maybe TRBD1 (6 bases). This CDR3 contains 15 residues. Germline-derived CDR1 and CDR2 are MGHDK and SYGVNS. The germline V and J ends were trimmed by 7 bases and 4 bases, with 19 bases remaining between them.

The V call is TRBV19, the J call TRBJ1-3; tentative D call: TRBD1 (5 bases). This CDR3 has 16 amino acids. V was shortened by 4 bases and J by 0 bases, with 13 bases between the two germline ends. Germline V gives CDR1 LNHDA, CDR2 SQIVND (reference sequence). Written as DNA, the CDR3 is TGTGCCAGTAGTACAGGGACTGCGAGCTCTGGAAACACCATATATTTT. Its protein is CASSTGTASSGNTIYF.

The rearrangement joins TRBV7-9 to TRBJ2-7; 9 nucleotides match TRBD2. V gave up 1 base and J gave up 0 bases; unmatched junction bases: 13. This CDR3 comprises 19 residues. Germline lookup yields CDR1 SEHNR and CDR2 FQNEAQ (reference sequence). As DNA, the CDR3 is TGTGCCAGCAGCTTAGTAGGCGGCGGGAGGGGCCCTAGCTCCTACGAGCAGTACTTC. Its protein is CASSLVGGGRGPSSYEQYF. Full variable domain (outside the CDR3, taken from reference TRBV7-9 and TRBJ2-7): DTGVSQNPRHKITKRGQNVTFRCDPISEHNRLYWYRQTLGQGPEFLTYFQNEAQLEKSRLLSDRFSAERPKGSFSTLEIQRTEQGDSAMYLCASSLVGGGRGPSSYEQYFGPGTRLTVT.

J is TRBJ2-7 and V is TRBV7-9, with D hard to call. This CDR3 region has 15 residues. V lost 3 bases to trimming and J lost 1 base, with 13 bases between them. Germline values: CDR1 SEHNR, CDR2 FQNEAQ (reference sequence). CDR3 protein: CASSFSGSRSYEQYF. The CDR3 DNA reads as TGTGCCAGCAGCTTCTCCGGGTCCCGATCCTACGAGCAGTACTTC.

The gene calls are TRBV13 and TRBJ2-2, with 8 bases that match TRBD1. This CDR3 region has 17 residues. The germline V gene encodes CDR1 PRHDT and CDR2 FYEKMQ (reference sequence). Trimming cost V 3 bases and J 5 bases; bases outside gene matches: 11. CDR3 amino acids: CASSFTQDRAGTGELFF. Here the CDR3 DNA reads TGTGCCAGCAGCTTCACCCAGGACAGGGCGGGTACCGGGGAGCTGTTTTTT.

To note about this clone: Distinct nucleotide sequences in the sample also encode this CDR3. CDR3 in amino acids: CASSWDSSYGYTF. In nucleotides, the CDR3 is TGTGCCAGCAGCTGGGACAGCTCCTATGGCTACACCTTC. The chain employs TRBV7-9 and TRBJ1-2; 7 bases map to TRBD1. The CDR3 loop spans 13 amino acids. Germline-derived CDR1 and CDR2 are SEHNR and FQNEAQ (reference sequence). The trim removed 4 bases at V and 4 bases at J, leaving 3 bases unmatched.

The chain recombines TRBV10-3 with TRBJ2-7; TRBD2 might be the D (5 bases). The CDR3 runs 15 residues. V gave up 5 bases and J gave up 0 bases, with 14 bases separating them. Per germline, CDR1 ENHRY and CDR2 SYGVKD. CDR3 DNA sequence: TGTGCCATCAGTCGGCTCGTGGGGAGCTCCTACGAGCAGTACTTC. Protein product: CAISRLVGSSYEQYF.